A single sample gave rise to the 8 T cell receptor beta chains below, sequenced in a study of shared clonotypes between healthy human individuals. The data were produced by immunoSEQ multiplex PCR, yet TCRdb's version contains in-frame clones alone and is incomplete. The data hold about 600,000 clones, with roughly 97% observed a single time. The sample consisted of naive CD4+ T cells sorted from blood. Subset: CD45RA+ positively selected. These receptors all come from a woman in her twenties or thirties in good health.

The rearrangement joins TRBV28 to TRBJ2-1; TRBD2 matches 8 bases. CDR1 is MDHEN, CDR2 SYDVKM, per germline. Trimming took 7 bases from V and 2 from J; bases not matched to a gene: 4. The CDR3 runs 14 residues. For the CDR3, the DNA is TGTGCCAGCACCAATAGCGGGACCTACAATGAGCAGTTCTTC. This gives the protein CASTNSGTYNEQFF.

The rearrangement links TRBV2 to TRBJ2-6; D ambiguous. Trimming removed 3 bases from V and 0 bases from J, with 6 bases in between. Germline V gene sequence: CDR1 SNHLY, CDR2 FYNNEI. This CDR3 has 15 residues. The chain's CDR3 is CASSDLVSGANVLTF. The DNA of the CDR3 is TGTGCCAGCAGTGATCTGGTCTCTGGGGCCAACGTCCTGACTTTC.

This rearrangement joins TRBV18 to TRBJ2-6; 7 bases agree with TRBD2. Germline V gives CDR1 KGHSH, CDR2 LQKENI. The CDR3 totals 17 residues. J was trimmed by 0 bases and V by 3 bases; bases with no gene match: 5. The CDR3 sequence is CASSPWEGSSGANVLTF. CDR3 nucleotides: TGTGCCAGCTCACCGTGGGAGGGAAGCTCTGGGGCCAACGTCCTGACTTTC.

The rearrangement uses TRBV19 and TRBJ2-1, with TRBD2 identical over 13 bases. The CDR3 loop spans 15 amino acids. In germline, CDR1 is LNHDA, CDR2 SQIVND (reference sequence). V shed 5 bases, J shed 10 bases, and the junction held 8 bases outside the gene matches. CDR3 sequence (DNA): TGTGCCAGTAGTTCGGGACTAGCGGGAACCCGGGAGCAGTTCTTC. Amino acids: CASSSGLAGTREQFF.

The rearrangement uses TRBV10-3 and TRBJ2-1; 8 bases map to TRBD2. CDR1 ENHRY and CDR2 SYGVKD come from the germline V gene. The junction had 4 bases not matched to a gene; V was cut back by 4 bases and J by 5 bases. This CDR3 has 14 residues. In nucleotides, the CDR3 is TGTGCCATCAGTGGGACTAGCAGTAACAATGAGCAGTTCTTC. This codes for CAISGTSSNNEQFF.

V and J are TRBV2 and TRBJ2-5, with 14 nucleotides matching TRBD2. CDR1 SNHLY and CDR2 FYNNEI come from the germline V gene. V gave up 7 bases and J gave up 2 bases; unmatched junction bases: 3. The CDR3 extends over 15 amino acids. This chain's CDR3 is CASNGLAGGQETQYF. For the CDR3, the DNA is TGTGCCAGCAACGGACTAGCGGGAGGACAAGAGACCCAGTACTTC.

A remark on this clone: The sample carries other DNA sequences with the same CDR3. The V call is TRBV28, the J call TRBJ2-7, with D possibly being TRBD2 (6 bases). The germline V gene has CDR1 MDHEN and CDR2 SYDVKM. V was clipped by 7 bases and J by 2 bases, with 6 bases between them. The CDR3 totals 11 residues. CDR3 DNA: TGTGCCAGCACTAGCGCCTACGAGCAGTACTTC. It yields the protein CASTSAYEQYF.

The chain joins TRBV5-1 to TRBJ1-3, with no clear D. CDR1 and CDR2 (germline): SGHRS, YFSETQ. V lost 0 bases, J lost 4 bases, and 11 bases lay in between. The CDR3 contains 15 residues. The CDR3 loop reads CASSLVGNQGNTIYF. The CDR3 nucleotides read TGCGCCAGCAGCTTGGTAGGGAATCAAGGAAACACCATATATTTT.